The rows below give T cell receptor beta chains drawn from one sample of a study of human T cells and chemical hapten exposure. TCRdb fed the RACE reads into MiXCR, producing one record per CDR3 protein. The profile shows over 100,000 distinct CDR3 sequences, more than 7% of them singletons. The sequences come from whole blood, collected in connection with sensitization to the hapten diphenylcyclopropenone (DPC). These receptors were obtained from a woman in her forties with alopecia areata. Some clones in this sample may be carry-over from other donors' samples. Both conserved end residues are part of each CDR3. The D gene is left open where the match is weak. A clone size is listed for some rows: how often the clone was seen (once, few, many), or a class if it is expanded.

D gene: -
clone size: many
V gene: TRBV4-3
J gene: TRBJ2-7
CDR3 protein: CASSQERSRYEQYF
CDR3 DNA: TGCGCCAGCAGCCAAGAACGATCCCGCTACGAGCAGTACTTC

D gene: -
clone size: -
V gene: TRBV5-1
J gene: TRBJ2-1
CDR3 protein: CASSAGQSDEQFF
CDR3 DNA: TGCGCCAGCAGCGCGGGCCAGAGCGATGAGCAGTTCTTC

D gene: -
clone size: many
V gene: TRBV25-1
J gene: TRBJ1-1
CDR3 protein: CASSEYHTEAFF
CDR3 DNA: TGTGCCAGCAGTGAATATCACACTGAAGCTTTCTTT

D gene: -
clone size: many
V gene: TRBV29-1
J gene: TRBJ2-7
CDR3 protein: CSVSRGYEQYF
CDR3 DNA: TGCAGCGTTAGCAGGGGATACGAGCAGTACTTC

D gene: -
clone size: many
V gene: TRBV18
J gene: TRBJ1-1
CDR3 protein: CASSSSEGTEAFF
CDR3 DNA: TGTGCCAGCTCATCGTCCGAGGGCACTGAAGCTTTCTTT

D gene: TRBD1
clone size: many
V gene: TRBV4-3
J gene: TRBJ1-2
CDR3 protein: CASSQDGTANYGYTF
CDR3 DNA: TGCGCCAGCAGCCAAGACGGGACAGCCAACTATGGCTACACCTTC

D gene: -
clone size: few
V gene: TRBV6-5
J gene: TRBJ2-3
CDR3 protein: CASSYRPSSDTQYF
CDR3 DNA: TGTGCCAGCAGTTACAGGCCTAGCTCAGATACGCAGTATTTT

D gene: TRBD1
clone size: many
V gene: TRBV5-1
J gene: TRBJ2-7
CDR3 protein: CASSFQQGREQYF
CDR3 DNA: TGCGCCAGCAGCTTCCAACAGGGGCGCGAGCAGTACTTC

D gene: -
clone size: many
V gene: TRBV5-1
J gene: TRBJ1-4
CDR3 protein: CASSLVTGAGEKLFF
CDR3 DNA: TGCGCCAGCAGCTTGGTAACTGGCGCAGGTGAAAAACTGTTTTTT

D gene: TRBD1
clone size: -
V gene: TRBV29-1
J gene: TRBJ2-7
CDR3 protein: CSVEGQGFGMYEQYF
CDR3 DNA: TGCAGCGTTGAGGGACAGGGGTTTGGGATGTACGAGCAGTACTTC